The entry below describes one TCR beta chain. Its matching antigen is unknown. These data are taken from a study of cytomegalovirus exposure and HLA in healthy donors. Study-wide background: In an earlier analysis, around 120 million unique TCR beta sequences were found from some 200 million T cells.

The germline V gene encodes CDR1 SGDLS and CDR2 YYNGEE. This CDR3 is built from 14 residues. With 0 bases removed from V and 3 bases from J, the gap between germline ends came to 10 bases. Amplification used 60 Vbeta primers and 13 Jbeta primers. The protocol was immunoSEQ multiplex PCR, while the TCRdb copy is restricted to in-frame clones and leaves out a portion. The sample lists about 190,000 clones; about 77% were seen once. Study-level findings and limits: One variant, a missense change in DCLRE1C, was linked in a later analysis to TCR beta V- and J-gene trimming. Both high specificity and high sensitivity reportedly marked the classifier's diagnosis of cytomegalovirus status. Some TCR beta chains (around 160 of them) were listed as cytomegalovirus-associated.

This receptor was identified in a man under 40 in good health and CMV-seropositive. The chain is built from TRBV9 and TRBJ2-7; D is possibly TRBD1 (6 bases). Sequenced material: PBMCs. The chain's CDR3 is CASSVAQTGYEQYF. The CDR3 DNA reads as TGTGCCAGCAGCGTAGCTCAGACAGGCTACGAGCAGTACTTC.